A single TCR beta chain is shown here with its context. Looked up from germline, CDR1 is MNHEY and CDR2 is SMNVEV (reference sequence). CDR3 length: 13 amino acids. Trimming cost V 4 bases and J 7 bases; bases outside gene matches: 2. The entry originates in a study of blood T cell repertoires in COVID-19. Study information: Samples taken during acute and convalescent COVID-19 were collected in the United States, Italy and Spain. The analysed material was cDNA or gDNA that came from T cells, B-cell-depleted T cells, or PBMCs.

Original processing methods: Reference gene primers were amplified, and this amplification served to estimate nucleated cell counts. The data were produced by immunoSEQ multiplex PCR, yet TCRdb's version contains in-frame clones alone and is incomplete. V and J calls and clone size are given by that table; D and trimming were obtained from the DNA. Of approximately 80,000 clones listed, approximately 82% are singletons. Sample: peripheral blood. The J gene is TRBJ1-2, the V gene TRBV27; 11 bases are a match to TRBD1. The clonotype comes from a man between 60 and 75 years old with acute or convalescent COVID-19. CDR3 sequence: CASSSGQGAGYTF. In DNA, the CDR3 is TGTGCCAGCAGTTCCGGACAGGGGGCTGGCTACACCTTC.